The clone carrying this T cell receptor beta chain was counted ten times or more. Its antigen is currently unknown. This CDR3 contains 15 residues. CDR1 DFQATT and CDR2 SNEGSKA come from the germline V gene (reference sequence). V lost 1 base, J lost 0 bases, and 12 bases lay in between. The entry originates in a study of neurological immune-mediated disorders. General study findings and limits: While HTLV-1-associated myelopathy showed the greatest TCR clonal expansion, multiple sclerosis showed the least, falling below healthy controls.

The team produced cDNA through 5'RACE using 10-nucleotide random UMIs. One entry per CDR3 protein, called by TCRdb with MiXCR from the 5' RACE reads. The sample gives under 60,000 distinct CDR3 sequences, around 10% of which show up once; about 20% is in the top ten. The TCR sequence derives from a woman between 40 and 50 years old with HTLV-1-associated myelopathy (HAM/TSP). The chain uses TRBV20-1 and TRBJ1-1, with D possibly TRBD1 on 5 matching bases. The sample consisted of PBMCs. CDR3 in DNA: TGCAGTGCTAGAGCGTGGGGACGGATGAACACTGAAGCTTTCTTT. Protein: CSARAWGRMNTEAFF.